The present entry profiles one T cell receptor beta chain with its context. The target antigen is unknown. The sample comes from a study of shared clonotypes between healthy human individuals. General observations from the study: A reduction in generation probabilities was seen for non-shared clonotypes relative to those shared by all four donors. Rarefaction revealed incomplete sorted-subset sequencing despite large depth.

Profiled with immunoSEQ multiplex PCR; TCRdb holds only in-frame clones, not every one. The data show about 2.2 million clones, roughly 93% seen once. The naive CD8 fraction comprised CD45RO-negative cells positively selected for CCR7 and excluded terminally differentiated effector memory CD45RA+ cells. Sequenced: naive CD8+ T cells from PBMCs. The receptor's source is a man in his late teens or twenties in good health. Some clones in this sample may be carry-over from other donors' samples.

The DNA for the CDR3 is TGTGCCAGCAGTTTTATTCCCGGGGAGCTGTTTTTT. This encodes CASSFIPGELFF. The chain links TRBV27 to TRBJ2-2; D unresolved. The CDR3 has 12 residues. Germline V lookup: CDR1 MNHEY, CDR2 SMNVEV (reference sequence). Trimming took off 3 bases at V and 6 bases at J, with 5 bases between the two ends.